The subject of this entry is one T cell receptor beta chain. This sample was taken from a study of cytomegalovirus exposure and HLA in healthy donors. CDR1 and CDR2 (germline): MNHEY, SMNVEV (reference sequence). Deletions cut 6 bases from V and 1 base from J, with 17 bases between. This CDR3 contains 16 residues. The study ran its PCR with 60 Vbeta and 13 Jbeta primers. Profiling relied on immunoSEQ multiplex PCR, and the TCRdb table lists in-frame clones only, not all of them. The sample has 150,000 to 200,000 clones, around three quarters seen once; the top ten hold 1.5% to 2%. The source is a man aged 30-40 years in good health and CMV-seronegative. Input material: PBMCs. The chain links TRBV27 to TRBJ2-3; D might be TRBD2 (5 bases). In nucleotides, the CDR3 is TGTGCCAGCAGCTTAGCGCGGTTTGAGGGCACAGATACGCAGTATTTT. Translation gives CASSLARFEGTDTQYF.